The source of this T cell receptor beta chain is a study of cytomegalovirus exposure and HLA in healthy donors (dated by TCRdb to about 2017). Concerning the study at large: An earlier analysis of 587 of the donors reported about 300 Gb of sequence data and 100 million to 120 million unique TCR beta sequences obtained from 180 million or so T cells. An early release covering about 600 HLA-typed donors comprised about 310 gigabases of sequencing data and around 80 million unique TCR sequences. Of the roughly 390 genotyped donors, 81% fell in the genetic ancestry cluster associated with self-reported Caucasian donors. The study aimed to test whether cataloging public T cell receptors could reveal signatures of past pathogen exposure. The study profiled the T cell repertoires of more than 500 subjects by immunosequencing and related them to cytomegalovirus serostatus. Along with the roughly 670-subject first cohort, a separate validation cohort of over a hundred different subjects was used. The study combined high-throughput TCR immunosequencing, statistical association of individual TCRs with disease status, and machine learning to predict cytomegalovirus infection status. To study patterns of TCR occurrence, a later analysis re-analyzed previously published TCR beta repertoires from more than 550 donors and added high-resolution HLA genotyping. Rather than using new phenotypic data, the later analysis identified candidate immune exposures from TCR beta sequences and from how often those sequences occurred across donors. In an earlier analysis of 500 to 650 of the donors, high-throughput TCR beta sequencing was used to judge whether each TCR beta V gene segment behaved as functional or pseudogenic. Alongside the repertoire data, information on donor age, sex, ethnicity and CMV serostatus was compiled. In a later genetic analysis, genome-wide SNP genotypes for about 55% of the roughly 670 donors were used, and that subset was treated as a discovery cohort. All discovery cohort repertoires had been generated on a single sequencing platform. HLA typing covered class I and class II loci at four-digit resolution. The number of donors typed differed by locus, with about 629-630 for A, B, C, DRB1 and DQB1, 522 for DQA1, some 570 for DPA1, and 400 to 490 for DPB1. Five DR-DQ haplotypes were treated as single units for association and clustering because of strong linkage in the cohort. Across 398 genotyped donors of the cohort, an average of about 240,000 unique TCR beta nucleotide sequences per donor were sequenced, and roughly 18% of those sequences were non-productive.

Measured from the cysteine to the phenylalanine, the CDR3 is 14 residues long. Only the CDR3 DNA is retained, 42 bases long and in frame from the first base. V and J are truncated by 7 bases and 4 bases respectively, leaving an intervening sequence of 13 bases. From a lookup of the germline V gene (reference sequence), CDR1 and CDR2 are LNHDA and SQIVND. Receptors were amplified or captured by the immunoSEQ multiplex PCR assay. For the multiplex PCR, a mixture combining 60 forward primers for TCR Vbeta segments and 13 reverse primers for TCR Jbeta segments was used. The CDR3 region of rearranged TCR beta genes was amplified from genomic DNA with a multiplex PCR assay. The Illumina HiSeq System was used to sequence the amplified TCR beta libraries as 87-base-pair reads. Processing in the source paper ran as follows. A later analysis counted 75 million to 100 million unique TCR beta chains across the 550 to 700 repertoires, and 9 million to 14 million of these chains were shared by at least two donors. Raw reads were error-corrected and collapsed into unique sequences by a nearest-neighbor algorithm in which closely related sequences were merged to remove PCR and sequencing errors. To assign V, D and J gene segments, CDR3 sequences were aligned to IMGT reference sequences. For a sequence to be retained, at least a six-nucleotide match to both a V gene segment and a J gene segment was required. Rearrangements were called productive when the CDR3 lacked stop codons and stayed in frame with V and J; all others were non-productive. CDR3 was defined according to IMGT convention as the region running from the second conserved V-encoded cysteine to the conserved J-encoded phenylalanine. The earlier analysis of 500 to 650 of the donors excluded any sequence lacking an unambiguous match to a single V gene segment. An earlier analysis of several hundred of the donors classified V segments as functional when productive rearrangements were above 56.7% and as segregating when the standard deviation between donors was above 5%. A statistical classification framework was built to diagnose cytomegalovirus status from the catalog of TCR beta chain sequences. In a later analysis, V and J genes were assigned by comparing TCR nucleotide sequences against IMGT/GENE-DB human TR gene sequences. The TCRdist pipeline was used in a later analysis to assign CDR3 sequences and most-parsimonious VDJ recombination scenarios. In a later analysis, each TCR beta chain was defined by its CDR3 amino acid sequence together with its V-gene family, and reads without a unique V-gene family were excluded. In a later analysis, 500 to 700 highly shared, low-generation-probability nucleotide sequences were removed to address suspected cross-contamination and a sequencing artifact. For each public chain, a later analysis derived a clonal expansion index from normalized ranks of inferred template counts within each repertoire. A later analysis computed generation probabilities with a VDJ recombination model fitted to out-of-frame rearrangements, and checked the results against IGoR. A later analysis scored TCR-TCR, TCR-HLA and TCR-CMV co-occurrence with hypergeometric tests, applying a repertoire-size bias correction to TCR pairs. A later analysis estimated false discovery rates by permuting HLA or CMV assignments 20 times. A later analysis grouped co-occurring TCRs with DBSCAN, adding TCRdist sequence similarity when clustering within HLA-allele-positive subsets. Co-occurrence clustering excluded repertoires with fewer than 30,000 or more than 120,000 public chains, plus five with anomalous nucleotide sharing. Not all clones reach the TCRdb copy of this immuneACCESS table, which keeps in-frame sequences only. Checked studies attribute under half of the gap to unresolved V genes and leave the rest unexplained. The V and J calls and clone size come from that table; D and trimming were worked out from the DNA. This sample gives 200,000 to 250,000 clones in total; 80% to 90% of them show up just once. The top ten hold roughly 1% of the sample.

In the case of this clone: Its antigen is currently not known. Within one base of it there is no much larger clone, and no base qualities were kept.

General conclusions and limits of the study: Because HLA typing was missing for some donors at each locus, association tests included only the typed subset. The study listed around 160 TCR beta chains as associated with cytomegalovirus. Specific HLA alleles were associated with 16,951 TCR beta sequences at a false discovery rate of 0.05 in a later analysis. A group of highly shared sequence variants was considered likely to be a technical artifact of the sequencing pipeline. Correlated functional status among segregating V segments might reflect linkage disequilibrium, but an unknown experimental factor could not be ruled out. According to a later genetic analysis, donors in an Asian-associated ancestry cluster had fewer N-insertions in productive TCRs than the approximately 690-donor mean. A further reported finding was that TCR beta sequences accurately predicted the HLA-A and HLA-B alleles for most subjects in the first cohort. In a later analysis, HLA-associated TCR beta chains showed more clonal expansion and lower generation probabilities than non-associated chains that were equally common. In vitro tests confirmed that a few of the cytomegalovirus-associated TCR beta chains recognize cytomegalovirus antigens. Immune exposure information for the cohort was limited to CMV serostatus. Across donors, most TCR sequences were observed very rarely, whereas some public TCRs were present in many individuals. Several of the top co-occurrence clusters appeared to be linked to parvovirus B19, influenza, CMV and Epstein-Barr virus, according to a later analysis. In a later analysis, the rate of TCR association differed among HLA loci, with DRB1 alleles having the most associated TCRs and HLA-C alleles having the fewest. An association between a missense DCLRE1C variant and V-gene and J-gene trimming of TCR beta chains was found in a later genetic analysis and replicated in an independent cohort. In this cohort, only TCR beta chains were sequenced, and detectable features were limited by the absence of alpha or paired-chain data. Because the 87-base-pair reads could not distinguish some IMGT-functional V segments, including TRBV6-2 and TRBV6-3, those segments were excluded. When HLA alleles, especially DR and DQ, strongly co-occurred, attributing TCR associations to individual alleles was difficult. The authors suggested that the approach could potentially be generalized to other disease states and immunological phenotypes. Because counts were too low, approximately 15 rarely observed V segments, including chromosome 9 orphons, were excluded from the earlier analysis of 587 of the donors. A later analysis found that most CMV-associated TCR beta chains appeared HLA-restricted, with HLA associations seemingly driven largely by CMV exposure. Sequencing depth was assumed to be roughly uniform across donors in the presence/absence analyses, though that assumption may not hold. The classifier was reported to diagnose cytomegalovirus status with high specificity and sensitivity in both the original and validation cohorts. An earlier analysis of approximately 590 of the donors showed that most TCR beta V segments appeared in productive rearrangements either about 87% or about 30% of the time, which broadly matched IMGT annotations.

The cohort comprised fewer than 700 healthy bone marrow donors. At the time of sampling, every cohort member was nominally healthy, though immune exposures that went unrecorded were likely present. The donor was CMV seronegative and belonged to the group of under 400 seronegative cohort members. A peripheral blood sample was provided by each donor, and peripheral blood mononuclear cells were used for TCR beta sequencing. The Qiagen DNeasy Blood Extraction Kit was used to extract genomic DNA from the blood cell samples. Sequenced sample: PBMCs. The TCR was taken from a woman aged 18-29 years in good health and CMV-seronegative. Here the chain combines TRBV19 and TRBJ1-4, with a weak D call of TRBD1 (5 bases match). The bases read TGTGCCAGTAATTGGAACAGGTTTAATGAAAAACTGTTTTTT. Protein translation: CASNWNRFNEKLFF.